The T cell receptor beta chain under discussion was sequenced for a study of blood T cell repertoires in COVID-19. In the study overall: From T cells, B-cell-depleted T cells, or PBMCs came the material, which was cDNA or gDNA.

Patients from Seattle were sampled longitudinally, starting during active infection. Germline CDR1 is SNHLY and CDR2 is FYNNEI. The CDR3 is 16 residues long. The V and J ends lost 4 bases and 2 bases, in that order; junction bases with no gene match: 7. Per the original methods: The authors estimated nucleated cell counts from reference gene primer amplification. Measured with immunoSEQ multiplex PCR; TCRdb has only the in-frame clones, and not every one. V, J and clone size are those of that table, while D and trimming were read from the DNA. The table shows some 450,000 clones, with around 90% occurring only once.

The rearrangement joins TRBV2 to TRBJ2-3; 9 bases match TRBD2. The sample comprised peripheral blood. The receptor was isolated from a man aged 18 to 29 with COVID-19, enrolled during active disease. The DNA of the CDR3 is TGTGCCAGCAGTGTCGGGGCTAGCGGGACCACAGATACGCAGTATTTT. Translating it yields CASSVGASGTTDTQYF.